The present T cell receptor beta chain was sequenced within a study of T cell repertoires in cytomegalovirus infection. As for the study in general: Recently identified HLA-C-restricted CMV epitopes were among the peptides used. Both CMV infection and a matching HLA type were indicated by public TCR beta signatures. Study observations and caveats: Based on cumulative public TCR beta family frequency, carriers of CMV plus the relevant HLA were identified.

This clonotype came up a few times. Its specificity is not known. TCRdb re-derived calls from the reads in MiXCR, one entry per CDR3 protein. Among under 95,000 distinct CDR3 sequences listed, 45% to 50% were seen once. Trimming removed 2 bases at V and 5 bases at J, with 9 bases between. CDR3 size: 13 residues. CDR1 is MNHEY, CDR2 SMNVEV, per germline (reference sequence). The origin of this receptor is a human donor in good health (CMV status not recorded). Some clones in this sample may be carry-over from other donors' samples. This chain links TRBV27 with TRBJ1-1; D gene ambiguous. The input for sequencing was CD8+ T cells from cultured PBMCs, taken from culture after CMV antigen stimulation. DNA of the CDR3: TGTGCCAGCAGTTTAAATCTGGGGACTGAAGCTTTCTTT. Encoded protein: CASSLNLGTEAFF.